The rows below give T cell receptor beta chains drawn from one sample of a study of siplizumab effects on memory and regulatory T cells. Only in-frame clones appear in the TCRdb table, and some are missing; sequencing was by immunoSEQ multiplex PCR. The sample lists 85,000 to 90,000 clones; 70% to 90% were seen once. Sequenced: CD4+ T cells sorted from blood. The receptor set was obtained from a human donor in good health. CDR3s include the opening cysteine and the closing phenylalanine or tryptophan. The order of the fields is CDR3 DNA, CDR3 protein, D gene, clone size, J gene, V gene. A D gene is named only where the DNA matches it firmly. The size entry is marked missing in some rows and otherwise reads once, few, many or a size class.

TGCGCCAGCAGCCAGCGGACAGGGGGGACCGCTGAGACCCAGTACTTC | CASSQRTGGTAETQYF | TRBD1 | NA | TRBJ2-5 | TRBV4-1
TGTGCCAGCAGCCTCCCATTCTCTGAAGCTTTCTTT | CASSLPFSEAFF | NA | few | TRBJ1-1 | TRBV7-9
TGTGCCAGCAGTGGCCAAGAGACCCAGTACTTC | CASSGQETQYF | NA | NA | TRBJ2-5 | TRBV25-1
TGTGCCAGCTCACCACGAACTAGCGGGCCGAAAGAGACCCAGTACTTC | CASSPRTSGPKETQYF | TRBD2 | NA | TRBJ2-5 | TRBV18
TGTGCCAGCAGCTTGGGGGGCAGCCTATATAGCAATCAGCCCCAGCATTTT | CASSLGGSLYSNQPQHF | NA | NA | TRBJ1-5 | TRBV7-9
TGTGCCAGCAGTAGGGGGAGAGGCGCTGAAGCTTTCTTT | CASSRGRGAEAFF | NA | NA | TRBJ1-1 | TRBV9
TGTGCCAGCAGCTTAGCGACAGGGGTAGGGGAGACCCAGTACTTC | CASSLATGVGETQYF | TRBD1 | NA | TRBJ2-5 | TRBV7-9
TGCGCCAGCAGCCACCCGACTAGCGGGAGAGGTGAGCAGTACTTC | CASSHPTSGRGEQYF | TRBD2 | NA | TRBJ2-7 | TRBV4-1
TGTGCTAGCAGCTTAGGGGACCAGGGCTACAATGAGCAGTTCTTC | CASSLGDQGYNEQFF | NA | NA | TRBJ2-1 | TRBV7-7
TGTGCCAGCAGTGATGGGCGGGGCATATCCTACGAGCAGTACTTC | CASSDGRGISYEQYF | NA | NA | TRBJ2-7 | TRBV6-1
TGTGCCAGCAGCGACCGGGCCACTAATGAAAAACTGTTTTTT | CASSDRATNEKLFF | NA | NA | TRBJ1-4 | TRBV28
TGTGCCAGCGAGGCAGGGGGCGTGAACACTGAAGCTTTCTTT | CASEAGGVNTEAFF | TRBD1 | once | TRBJ1-1 | TRBV19
TGTGCCAGCAGCGTCGATCGTGGCCCTCCGGGTCAAAAACTGTTTTTT | CASSVDRGPPGQKLFF | NA | few | TRBJ1-4 | TRBV9